This T cell receptor (beta chain) was obtained from a study of STAT5B mutations in CD4+ large granular lymphocyte leukemia. Study results and limitations: About a quarter of private leukemic clonotypes occurred rarely in other patients' non-leukemic repertoires. TRBV06-family usage was enriched in top patient clones (8/27) versus controls (2/35).

The assay was immunoSEQ multiplex PCR, and TCRdb's table has in-frame clones only and misses some. The sample lists about 31,000 clones; 65% to 75% were seen once. Details on this clone: Its matching antigen is unknown.

CDR1 MNHEY and CDR2 SMNVEV come from the germline V gene (reference sequence). Trimming at V came to 3 bases and at J to 1 base, leaving 7 bases not matched to a gene. CDR3 length: 16 residues. The gene calls are TRBV27 and TRBJ1-1; 8 positions agree with TRBD1. This sequence originates from a human donor in good health. Sequencing was done on a sample of CD4+ T cells from blood buffy coats. The DNA of the CDR3 is TGTGCCAGCAGTTTTGGCAGGGGGCTTCCGAACACTGAAGCTTTCTTT. Protein: CASSFGRGLPNTEAFF.